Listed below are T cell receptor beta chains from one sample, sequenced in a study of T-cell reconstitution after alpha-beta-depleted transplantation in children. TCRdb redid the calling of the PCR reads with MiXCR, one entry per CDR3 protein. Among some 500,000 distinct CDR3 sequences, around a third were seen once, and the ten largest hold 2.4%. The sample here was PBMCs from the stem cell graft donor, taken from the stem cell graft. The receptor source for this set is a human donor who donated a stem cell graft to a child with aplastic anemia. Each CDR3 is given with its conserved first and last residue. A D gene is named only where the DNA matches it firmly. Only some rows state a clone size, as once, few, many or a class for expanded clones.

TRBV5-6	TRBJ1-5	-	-	CASSLKGFGNQPQHF	TGTGCCAGCAGCTTGAAGGGATTCGGCAATCAGCCCCAGCATTTT
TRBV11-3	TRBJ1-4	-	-	CASSAAEKLFF	TGTGCCAGCAGCGCCGCTGAAAAACTGTTTTTT
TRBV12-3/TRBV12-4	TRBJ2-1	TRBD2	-	CASNQLAGGNEQFF	TGTGCCAGCAATCAACTAGCGGGCGGAAATGAGCAGTTCTTC
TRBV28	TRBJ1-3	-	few	CASRLTAHSGNTIYF	TGTGCCAGCAGGCTCACAGCTCACTCTGGAAACACCATATATTTT
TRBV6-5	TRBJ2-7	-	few	CASSYSMRGSYEQYF	TGTGCCAGCAGTTACTCGATGAGGGGCTCCTACGAGCAGTACTTC
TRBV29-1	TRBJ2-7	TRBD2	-	CSVASGRSSYEQYF	TGCAGCGTGGCTAGCGGGAGGAGCTCCTACGAGCAGTACTTC
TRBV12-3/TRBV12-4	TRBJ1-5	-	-	CASSSRAGEVLHQPQHF	TGTGCCAGCAGTTCCAGAGCGGGTGAGGTCCTCCATCAGCCCCAGCATTTT
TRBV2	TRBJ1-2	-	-	CASSEMSGRNYGYTF	TGTGCCAGCAGTGAAATGAGCGGCAGAAACTATGGCTACACCTTC
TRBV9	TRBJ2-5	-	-	CASSVGGVSQETQYF	TGTGCCAGCAGCGTTGGCGGGGTAAGCCAAGAGACCCAGTACTTC
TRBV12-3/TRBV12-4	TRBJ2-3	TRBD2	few	CASSRASGSTDTQYF	TGTGCCAGCAGTCGGGCTAGCGGGAGCACAGATACGCAGTATTTT
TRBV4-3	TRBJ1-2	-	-	CASSQDIVGYGYTF	TGCGCCAGCAGCCAAGATATTGTTGGCTATGGCTACACCTTC
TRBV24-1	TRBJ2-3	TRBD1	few	CATSDRDSPDTQYF	TGTGCCACCAGTGACCGGGACAGCCCCGATACGCAGTATTTT
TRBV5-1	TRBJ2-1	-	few	CASSRLAVTDYNEQFF	TGCGCCAGCAGTCGTCTGGCAGTCACGGATTACAATGAGCAGTTCTTC
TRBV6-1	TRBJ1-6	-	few	CATKLGRSSYNSPLHF	TGTGCCACCAAACTGGGCAGGAGCTCCTATAATTCACCCCTCCACTTT
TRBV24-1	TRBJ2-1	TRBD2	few	CATSVSGTSGLYEQFF	TGTGCCACCAGTGTTTCCGGGACTAGCGGTCTTTATGAGCAGTTCTTC
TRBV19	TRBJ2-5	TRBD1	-	CASSWTGPETQYF	TGTGCCAGTAGTTGGACAGGGCCAGAGACCCAGTACTTC
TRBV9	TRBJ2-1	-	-	CASSQGIEQFF	TGTGCCAGCAGCCAGGGGATTGAGCAGTTCTTC
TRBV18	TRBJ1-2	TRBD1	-	CASSPGQGAAGYTF	TGTGCCAGCTCACCAGGGCAGGGGGCCGCTGGCTACACCTTC
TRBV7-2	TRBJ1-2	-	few	CASSPRRGYGYTF	TGTGCCAGCAGCCCTCGGAGGGGGTATGGCTACACCTTC
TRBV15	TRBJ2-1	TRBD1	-	CATSSQGAWRNEQFF	TGTGCCACCAGCTCACAGGGGGCATGGAGGAATGAGCAGTTCTTC
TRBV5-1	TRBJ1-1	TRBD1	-	CASSLGPDRENTEAFF	TGCGCCAGCAGCTTGGGTCCGGACAGGGAGAACACTGAAGCTTTCTTT
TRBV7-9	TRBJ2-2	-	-	CASSSGTSNTGELFF	TGTGCCAGCAGCTCCGGGACGTCGAACACCGGGGAGCTGTTTTTT
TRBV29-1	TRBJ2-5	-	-	CSVGEETQYF	TGCAGCGTTGGGGAAGAGACCCAGTACTTC
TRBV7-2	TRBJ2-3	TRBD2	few	CASSLAGLAALTDTQYF	TGTGCCAGCAGCTTAGCGGGACTAGCGGCGTTGACAGATACGCAGTATTTT
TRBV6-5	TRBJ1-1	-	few	CASSYSGRGNSEAFF	TGTGCCAGCAGTTACTCAGGCAGGGGAAACTCTGAAGCTTTCTTT
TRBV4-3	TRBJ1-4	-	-	CASSHAKSGEPITNEKLFF	TGCGCCAGCAGCCATGCGAAATCTGGGGAGCCGATCACTAATGAAAAACTGTTTTTT
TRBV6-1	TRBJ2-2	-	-	CASVHGGHTGELFF	TGTGCCAGCGTCCACGGGGGCCACACCGGGGAGCTGTTTTTT
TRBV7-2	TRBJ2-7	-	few	CASSVGGSGSTYEQYF	TGTGCCAGCAGCGTAGGGGGGTCGGGGTCAACCTACGAGCAGTACTTC
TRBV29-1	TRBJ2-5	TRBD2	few	CSGSGRGKIGVGGETQYF	TGCAGCGGAAGCGGGAGGGGGAAGATTGGTGTTGGTGGAGAGACCCAGTACTTC
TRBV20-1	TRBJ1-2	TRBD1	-	CSVSKDRGGYTF	TGCAGTGTTTCAAAGGACAGGGGAGGCTACACCTTC
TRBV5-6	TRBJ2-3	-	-	CASSRGGISTDTQYF	TGTGCCAGCAGCCGAGGCGGGATCTCTACAGATACGCAGTATTTT
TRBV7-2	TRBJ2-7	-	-	CASSKSSYEQYF	TGTGCCAGCAGCAAATCCTCCTACGAGCAGTACTTC
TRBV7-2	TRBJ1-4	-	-	CASSPYIGATNEKLFF	TGTGCCAGCAGCCCTTATATTGGGGCAACTAATGAAAAACTGTTTTTT
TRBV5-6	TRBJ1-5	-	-	CASSLGEVSNQPQHF	TGTGCCAGCAGCTTAGGGGAGGTTAGCAATCAGCCCCAGCATTTT
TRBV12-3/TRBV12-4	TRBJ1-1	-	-	CASRETGEAFF	TGTGCCAGCAGGGAGACTGGAGAAGCTTTCTTT
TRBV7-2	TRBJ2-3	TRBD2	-	CASRGLAGALDTQYF	TGTGCCAGCAGAGGACTAGCGGGAGCTCTAGATACGCAGTATTTT
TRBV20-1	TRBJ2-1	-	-	CSASGLNFMDEQFF	TGCAGTGCTAGCGGACTAAACTTTATGGATGAGCAGTTCTTC
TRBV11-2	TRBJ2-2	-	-	CASSRTSGLDTGELFF	TGTGCCAGCAGCAGAACCTCCGGGCTCGACACCGGGGAGCTGTTTTTT
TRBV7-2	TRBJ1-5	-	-	CASSQDPNISNQPQHF	TGTGCCAGCAGCCAAGATCCGAACATTAGCAATCAGCCCCAGCATTTT
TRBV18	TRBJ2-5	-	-	CASSPKQPQETQYF	TGTGCCAGCTCACCAAAACAGCCGCAAGAGACCCAGTACTTC
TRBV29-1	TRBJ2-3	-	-	CSVGRPTDTQYF	TGCAGCGTTGGACGGCCGACAGATACGCAGTATTTT
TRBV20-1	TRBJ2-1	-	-	CSAGGARVRNEQFF	TGCAGTGCAGGCGGAGCGAGAGTAAGGAATGAGCAGTTCTTC
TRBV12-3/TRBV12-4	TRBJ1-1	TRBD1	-	CASRPPGQGWTEAFF	TGTGCCAGCAGACCACCGGGACAGGGGTGGACTGAAGCTTTCTTT
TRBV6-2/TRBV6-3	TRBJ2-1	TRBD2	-	CASSYSRGLEYNEQFF	TGTGCCAGCAGTTACTCGAGGGGACTAGAGTACAATGAGCAGTTCTTC
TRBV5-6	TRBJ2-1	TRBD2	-	CASSLVPAGGVNEQFF	TGTGCCAGCAGCTTGGTCCCAGCGGGAGGTGTCAATGAGCAGTTCTTC
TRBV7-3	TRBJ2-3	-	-	CASSLGQLSTDTQYF	TGTGCCAGCAGCTTAGGCCAGCTAAGCACAGATACGCAGTATTTT
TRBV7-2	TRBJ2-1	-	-	CASSLFGWGGGQQFF	TGTGCCAGCAGCTTATTTGGGTGGGGTGGGGGACAGCAGTTCTTC
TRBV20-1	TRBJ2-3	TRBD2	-	CSANTGTSGTDTQYF	TGCAGTGCTAATACCGGGACTAGCGGTACAGATACGCAGTATTTT
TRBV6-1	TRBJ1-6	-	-	CASQAGTLNSPLHF	TGTGCCAGCCAGGCTGGGACCTTAAATTCCCCCCTCCACTTT
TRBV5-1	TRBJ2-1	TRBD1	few	CASSSTGLYNEQFF	TGCGCCAGCAGCTCGACAGGGTTATACAATGAGCAGTTCTTC
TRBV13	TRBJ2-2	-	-	CASNGRANTGELFF	TGTGCCAGCAATGGCCGAGCGAACACCGGGGAGCTGTTTTTT
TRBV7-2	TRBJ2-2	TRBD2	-	CASSPGGFRAGELFF	TGTGCCAGCAGCCCGGGGGGGTTTCGGGCCGGGGAGCTGTTTTTT
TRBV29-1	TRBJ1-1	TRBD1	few	CSVGGTDNTEAFF	TGCAGCGTTGGGGGGACAGATAACACTGAAGCTTTCTTT
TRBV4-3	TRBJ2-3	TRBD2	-	CASSQGGSGAATQYF	TGCGCCAGCAGCCAAGGTGGTAGCGGGGCAGCTACGCAGTATTTT
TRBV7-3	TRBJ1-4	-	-	CASSLNSGVNEKLFF	TGTGCCAGCAGCTTAAATTCGGGCGTTAATGAAAAACTGTTTTTT